The sequence of this T cell receptor beta chain was determined in a study of CD8 T cells in Susac syndrome. Notes on the study in general: Across the total CD8+ repertoires, under 20 Susac-specific public clones were detected, and across the CD8+ TEMRA repertoires, roughly five such clones were detected.

The CDR3 covers 17 residues. The V segment lost 5 bases and the J segment 3 bases; nucleotides outside the gene matches: 10. The germline CDR1 and CDR2 sequences are MNHNS and SASEGT. RNA amounts of roughly 0.45 to 1 ug underwent reverse transcription with random hexamers. An immunoSEQ multiplex PCR amplified TCR beta CDR3 over 54 Vbeta and 13 Jbeta. TCRdb passed the immunoSEQ multiplex PCR reads through MiXCR, listing each CDR3 protein once. The sample has some 140,000 distinct CDR3 sequences, over 90% seen once. For this clonotype: Antigen: not known.

CD8+ and CD4+ blood T cells underwent TCR beta sequencing. TEMRA cells were FACS-enriched, while CD8+ and CD4+ T cells were negatively isolated. The sequenced sample was CD8+ T cells from PBMCs. The chain has TRBV6-1 and TRBJ2-5; 12 bases line up with TRBD2. The sequence was obtained from a human donor with Susac syndrome. CDR3 amino acids: CASSRLAGGPGEETQYF. The CDR3 DNA sequence: TGTGCCAGCAGTCGTCTAGCGGGAGGGCCTGGGGAAGAGACCCAGTACTTC.